These 17 T cell receptor beta chains originate from one sample sequenced in a study of monozygotic twins with inflammatory bowel disease (dated 2019 in TCRdb). The library was made by 5' RACE. Sequencer: Illumina HiSeq 2500. TCRdb reprocessed the reads, and each CDR3 protein sequence is entered once, without DNA. This sample's listing comprises roughly 150,000 distinct CDR3 sequences. Roughly 2.5% of the sample rests with the top ten. The source material was blood. These receptors came from a human donor with ulcerative colitis or Crohn's disease, or a healthy co-twin of an affected twin (not recorded which).

The J gene is TRBJ2-2, the V gene TRBV7-3; the D gene TCRdb calls, TRBD2, cannot be checked with no DNA. The CDR3 is made up of 16 amino acids. Germline loops: CDR1 SGHTA, CDR2 FQGTGA. This chain's CDR3 is CASSLDSRPRTGELFF.

The chain uses TRBV20-1 and TRBJ2-7; as DNA is missing, the TRBD2 call by TCRdb cannot be tested. This CDR3 has 18 residues. Per the germline V gene, CDR1 is DFQATT and CDR2 is SNEGSKA (reference sequence). This CDR3 reads CSARDSTSGDLSSYEQYF.

The rearrangement uses TRBV5-1 and TRBJ2-1; TCRdb's D call, TRBD1, is unchecked because there is no DNA. The CDR3 is 15 residues long. Germline V lookup: CDR1 SGHRS, CDR2 YFSETQ. The CDR3 is CASSFQGENYNEQFF.

The chain combines TRBV19 with TRBJ1-1. The CDR3 extends over 13 amino acids. CDR1 and CDR2 from the germline V gene are LNHDA and SQIVND (reference sequence). Here the CDR3 reads CASSIKVNTEAFF.

This rearrangement joins TRBV12-3 or TRBV12-4 to TRBJ1-6; TCRdb's D gene call, TRBD1, goes unchecked for lack of DNA. This CDR3 comprises 17 residues. CDR3 residues: CASSLKGQGFSNSPLHF.

The V and J genes are TRBV25-1 and TRBJ2-5. Germline V gene lookup returns CDR1 MGHDK and CDR2 SYGVNS. The CDR3 is 13 amino acids. CDR3 protein: CASSDLLGETQYF.

The chain joins TRBV9 to TRBJ2-7; without DNA, the TCRdb call of TRBD1 cannot be checked. CDR3 size: 14 residues. The germline V gene encodes CDR1 SGDLS and CDR2 YYNGEE. Here the CDR3 reads CASSFGDSTYEQYF.

The V gene is TRBV28, the J gene TRBJ1-5. CDR3 length: 14 residues. The germline V gene encodes CDR1 MDHEN and CDR2 SYDVKM. CDR3 protein: CASSLIDRNQPQHF.

V gene TRBV6-5 combines with J gene TRBJ2-1; the TCRdb D gene call, TRBD1, has no DNA to confirm it. The CDR3 runs 16 residues. CDR1 MNHEY and CDR2 SVGAGI come from the germline V gene. This chain's CDR3 is CASSYSFTDRGFEQFF.

The chain couples TRBV20-1 to TRBJ1-2; TCRdb's D call, TRBD1, is unchecked because there is no DNA. The CDR3 consists of 16 residues. Looked up from germline, CDR1 is DFQATT and CDR2 is SNEGSKA (reference sequence). CDR3 in amino acids: CSALGDGTGVWNGYTF.

This rearrangement joins TRBV29-1 to TRBJ2-7. There are 14 residues in the CDR3. Germline assignment: CDR1 SQVTM and CDR2 ANQGSEA. CDR3 residues: CSVAISHGSYEQYF.

The gene calls are TRBV5-5 and TRBJ2-7; TCRdb gives TRBD1 as the D gene, but with no DNA this cannot be confirmed. The length of the CDR3 is 15 residues. Germline assignment: CDR1 SGHKS and CDR2 YYEKEE (reference sequence). CDR3 amino acids: CASTLQGAIRYEQYF.

J is TRBJ1-2 and V is TRBV25-1; TCRdb's D call, TRBD1, is unchecked because there is no DNA. The CDR3 consists of 16 residues. Germline CDR1 reads MGHDK; CDR2 reads SYGVNS. The CDR3 here is CASVSGTDRSNYGYTF.

The gene calls are TRBV7-3 and TRBJ2-2; no DNA is available, so the TRBD2 call from TCRdb remains unchecked. This CDR3 is built from 16 residues. Germline V gene sequence: CDR1 SGHTA, CDR2 FQGTGA. The CDR3 sequence is CASSKSGASGTGELFF.

The chain recombines TRBV3-1 with TRBJ2-7. Germline V CDR1 and CDR2: LGHDT, YNNKEL (reference sequence). The CDR3 length is 13 residues. CDR3 protein: CASSLTEADEQYF.

This chain connects TRBV7-2 to TRBJ2-1. The CDR3 runs 16 residues. Per the germline V gene, CDR1 is SGHTA and CDR2 is FQGNSA. CDR3 sequence reads: CASSSTFSSSYNEQFF.

V usage is TRBV12-3 or TRBV12-4 and J usage is TRBJ2-3; the TCRdb D gene call, TRBD1, has no DNA to confirm it. The CDR3 runs to 16 residues. Here the CDR3 reads CASSKTGGIGTDTQYF.